A selection of T cell receptor beta chains follows, all from one sample in a study of blood T cell repertoires in COVID-19. The table came from immunoSEQ multiplex PCR; TCRdb's copy has only in-frame clones and leaves some out. The profile covers around 170,000 clones, with less than 90% appearing a single time and roughly 7.3% taken by the ten largest. Sequencing was carried out using PBMCs or T cells enriched from blood (not recorded which). The receptors come from a woman in her forties or fifties who had recovered from COVID-19. The CDR3 runs from the conserved cysteine through the conserved F or W. Each record gives: clone size, V gene, D gene, J gene, CDR3 DNA, CDR3 protein. D genes are given only for firm matches. Some rows mark clone size as missing; the rest say once, few, many or name a class of expanded clone.

abundance: .
v_gene: TRBV5-1
d_gene: .
j_gene: TRBJ2-3
CDR3nt: TGCGCCAGCAGCTTGTCCGGACTGGGAGATACGCAGTATTTT
CDR3aa: CASSLSGLGDTQYF

abundance: .
v_gene: TRBV4-2
d_gene: .
j_gene: TRBJ1-4
CDR3nt: TGTGCCAGCAGCCTGGCGGGGACTAATGAAAAACTGTTTTTT
CDR3aa: CASSLAGTNEKLFF

abundance: few
v_gene: TRBV5-1
d_gene: .
j_gene: TRBJ2-3
CDR3nt: TGCGCCAGCAGCTTGGCCGGGAGCCTCGATACGCAGTATTTT
CDR3aa: CASSLAGSLDTQYF

abundance: .
v_gene: TRBV4-3
d_gene: .
j_gene: TRBJ1-2
CDR3nt: TGCGCCAGCAGCCAAGTTGTTGGACCCGGGAGGAACTATGGCTACACCTTC
CDR3aa: CASSQVVGPGRNYGYTF

abundance: .
v_gene: TRBV27
d_gene: TRBD2
j_gene: TRBJ2-1
CDR3nt: TGTGCCAGCAGTATCGTAGCGGGAGACCTGTTCTTC
CDR3aa: CASSIVAGDLFF

abundance: once
v_gene: TRBV6-5
d_gene: .
j_gene: TRBJ1-6
CDR3nt: TGTGCCAGCAGTTATAGGGGTGACGGGGGTTCACCCCTCCACTTT
CDR3aa: CASSYRGDGGSPLHF

abundance: .
v_gene: TRBV13
d_gene: TRBD2
j_gene: TRBJ2-3
CDR3nt: TGTGCCAGCTCCCGGTGGGGGGGGAGCACAGATACGCAGTATTTT
CDR3aa: CASSRWGGSTDTQYF

abundance: .
v_gene: TRBV15
d_gene: TRBD2
j_gene: TRBJ2-3
CDR3nt: TGTGCCACCAGCAGAGATCCCGCTACTAGCGGGAGGGAATCAGATACGCAGTATTTT
CDR3aa: CATSRDPATSGRESDTQYF

abundance: once
v_gene: TRBV24-1
d_gene: TRBD1
j_gene: TRBJ1-2
CDR3nt: TGTGCCACCAGTGATTCCCCTGGGACAGGGGCTTGGTATGGCTACACCTTC
CDR3aa: CATSDSPGTGAWYGYTF

abundance: .
v_gene: TRBV27
d_gene: TRBD2
j_gene: TRBJ2-7
CDR3nt: TGTGCCAGCGCCCGCGGGGGGAAGGCCTACGAGCAGTACTTC
CDR3aa: CASARGGKAYEQYF

abundance: .
v_gene: TRBV11-2
d_gene: .
j_gene: TRBJ2-5
CDR3nt: TGTGCCAGCAGCTTAGTCAGGGATCAAGAGACCCAGTACTTC
CDR3aa: CASSLVRDQETQYF

abundance: .
v_gene: TRBV6-5
d_gene: .
j_gene: TRBJ1-1
CDR3nt: TGTGCCAGCAGGCTACAGGGCCGCACTGAAGCTTTCTTT
CDR3aa: CASRLQGRTEAFF

abundance: .
v_gene: TRBV5-4
d_gene: TRBD1
j_gene: TRBJ2-5
CDR3nt: TGTGCCAGCAGTCCACAGGGGGCTTCAGAGACCCAGTACTTC
CDR3aa: CASSPQGASETQYF

abundance: .
v_gene: TRBV7-2
d_gene: .
j_gene: TRBJ1-2
CDR3nt: TGTGCCAGCAGCTTAAGTCTAGCTAACTATGGCTACACCTTC
CDR3aa: CASSLSLANYGYTF

abundance: .
v_gene: TRBV27
d_gene: .
j_gene: TRBJ2-7
CDR3nt: TGTGCCAGCAGCCCCGCAGGGGCCTACGAGCAGTACTTC
CDR3aa: CASSPAGAYEQYF

abundance: .
v_gene: TRBV9
d_gene: .
j_gene: TRBJ1-1
CDR3nt: TGTGCCAGCAGCGCTACCGATTCCATGAACACTGAAGCTTTCTTT
CDR3aa: CASSATDSMNTEAFF

abundance: .
v_gene: TRBV4-3
d_gene: .
j_gene: TRBJ1-6
CDR3nt: TGCGCCAGCAGCCAATGGAGCTCCTATAATTCACCCCTCCACTTT
CDR3aa: CASSQWSSYNSPLHF

abundance: .
v_gene: TRBV10-3
d_gene: .
j_gene: TRBJ2-5
CDR3nt: TGTGCCATCAGGTCGGGACTGGAGAAGGAGACCCAGTACTTC
CDR3aa: CAIRSGLEKETQYF

abundance: .
v_gene: TRBV9
d_gene: TRBD2
j_gene: TRBJ2-1
CDR3nt: TGTGCCAGCAGCGTAGGAGGGAGGGGATCCTACAATGAGCAGTTCTTC
CDR3aa: CASSVGGRGSYNEQFF

abundance: .
v_gene: TRBV4-2
d_gene: TRBD2
j_gene: TRBJ2-3
CDR3nt: TGTGCCAGCAGCCAAAAATTTAATCTAGCGGGGAGGACAGATACGCAGTATTTT
CDR3aa: CASSQKFNLAGRTDTQYF

abundance: .
v_gene: TRBV27
d_gene: TRBD1
j_gene: TRBJ2-2
CDR3nt: TGTGCCAGCAGTTTAATCCTTAGTAGGGGGCCCGGGGAGCTGTTTTTT
CDR3aa: CASSLILSRGPGELFF

abundance: .
v_gene: TRBV19
d_gene: .
j_gene: TRBJ1-5
CDR3nt: TGTGCCAGTAGTCATGGTAGGGGATGGCAAACACGGAATCAGCCCCAGCATTTT
CDR3aa: CASSHGRGWQTRNQPQHF

abundance: .
v_gene: TRBV2
d_gene: .
j_gene: TRBJ2-1
CDR3nt: TGTGCCAGCAGGTACCGGATGAGGAACGACAATGAGCAGTTCTTC
CDR3aa: CASRYRMRNDNEQFF

abundance: .
v_gene: TRBV28
d_gene: .
j_gene: TRBJ2-7
CDR3nt: TGTGCCAGCAGTTTAACATCCTACGAGCAGTACTTC
CDR3aa: CASSLTSYEQYF

abundance: few
v_gene: TRBV28
d_gene: TRBD1
j_gene: TRBJ1-1
CDR3nt: TGTGCCAGCAGTACAAACAGGGGGACTGAAGCTTTCTTT
CDR3aa: CASSTNRGTEAFF

abundance: .
v_gene: TRBV29-1
d_gene: TRBD1
j_gene: TRBJ1-2
CDR3nt: TGCAGCGTTGGGGACAGTTATGGCTACACCTTC
CDR3aa: CSVGDSYGYTF

abundance: .
v_gene: TRBV4-3
d_gene: .
j_gene: TRBJ1-4
CDR3nt: TGCGCCAGCAGCCAAGACATCGGTGGCAGGGAACTTACCACTAATGAAAAACTGTTTTTT
CDR3aa: CASSQDIGGRELTTNEKLFF

abundance: few
v_gene: TRBV19
d_gene: .
j_gene: TRBJ1-3
CDR3nt: TGTGCCAGTATATATCGCGGTGGAAACACCATATATTTT
CDR3aa: CASIYRGGNTIYF

abundance: once
v_gene: TRBV18
d_gene: TRBD1
j_gene: TRBJ1-1
CDR3nt: TGTGCCAGCTCACTCTCGACAGGGGAGAGCACTGAAGCTTTCTTT
CDR3aa: CASSLSTGESTEAFF

abundance: .
v_gene: TRBV7-8
d_gene: .
j_gene: TRBJ2-1
CDR3nt: TGTGCCAGCAGCTTAGATCGGCGAGCAGGCGTCTACAATGAGCAGTTCTTC
CDR3aa: CASSLDRRAGVYNEQFF

abundance: .
v_gene: TRBV6-5
d_gene: .
j_gene: TRBJ2-5
CDR3nt: TGTGCCAGCAGTCGGGGGGCGAACCAAGAGACCCAGTACTTC
CDR3aa: CASSRGANQETQYF

abundance: .
v_gene: TRBV5-4
d_gene: TRBD1
j_gene: TRBJ2-7
CDR3nt: TGTGCCAGCAGCCCAACAGGGGGGTTATACGAGCAGTACTTC
CDR3aa: CASSPTGGLYEQYF

abundance: .
v_gene: TRBV7-7
d_gene: TRBD2
j_gene: TRBJ2-2
CDR3nt: TGTGCTAATCCGACTAGCCTAAGCACCGGGGAGCTGTTTTTT
CDR3aa: CANPTSLSTGELFF

abundance: .
v_gene: TRBV27
d_gene: TRBD2
j_gene: TRBJ2-3
CDR3nt: TGTGCCAGCAGTTTAAGGGCTAGCGGGGTCTTCACAGATACGCAGTATTTT
CDR3aa: CASSLRASGVFTDTQYF

abundance: .
v_gene: TRBV7-9
d_gene: .
j_gene: TRBJ1-4
CDR3nt: TGTGCCAGCAGCTCCGGACGGGGGGACCCTAATGAAAAACTGTTTTTT
CDR3aa: CASSSGRGDPNEKLFF

abundance: few
v_gene: TRBV20-1
d_gene: .
j_gene: TRBJ2-3
CDR3nt: TGCAGTGCAAAGAGGTCGGATACGCAGTATTTT
CDR3aa: CSAKRSDTQYF

abundance: .
v_gene: TRBV11-2
d_gene: TRBD2
j_gene: TRBJ2-7
CDR3nt: TGTGCCAGCAGCTTACTAGCGGGAGGCCCCTACGAGCAGTACTTC
CDR3aa: CASSLLAGGPYEQYF

abundance: .
v_gene: TRBV28
d_gene: .
j_gene: TRBJ2-7
CDR3nt: TGTGCCAGCAAAGTCCCGGGAATCCACGAGCAGTACTTC
CDR3aa: CASKVPGIHEQYF

abundance: .
v_gene: TRBV6-6
d_gene: .
j_gene: TRBJ1-5
CDR3nt: TGTGCCAGCACTCAATCGGGGCGGAGGGCCGGCAATCAGCCCCAGCATTTT
CDR3aa: CASTQSGRRAGNQPQHF

abundance: few
v_gene: TRBV20-1
d_gene: .
j_gene: TRBJ1-5
CDR3nt: TGCAGTGCTAGTGGTAAAGGGGTGAATCAGCCCCAGCATTTT
CDR3aa: CSASGKGVNQPQHF

abundance: .
v_gene: TRBV9
d_gene: .
j_gene: TRBJ2-7
CDR3nt: TGTGCCAGCAGCGTAGGTTCAGGGCCCTACGAGCAGTACTTC
CDR3aa: CASSVGSGPYEQYF

abundance: .
v_gene: TRBV6-1
d_gene: TRBD2
j_gene: TRBJ2-2
CDR3nt: TGTGCCAGCAGTGGACTAGCGGGGGGCCGGACCGGGGAGCTGTTTTTT
CDR3aa: CASSGLAGGRTGELFF

abundance: .
v_gene: TRBV18
d_gene: .
j_gene: TRBJ1-2
CDR3nt: TGTGCCAGCTCTCCTACTATGGACAGTAACTATGGCTACACCTTC
CDR3aa: CASSPTMDSNYGYTF

abundance: .
v_gene: TRBV6-5
d_gene: .
j_gene: TRBJ1-1
CDR3nt: TGTGCCAGCAGTTACTCTTTCCAGTTCGAAGCTTTCTTT
CDR3aa: CASSYSFQFEAFF

abundance: .
v_gene: TRBV7-9
d_gene: .
j_gene: TRBJ1-5
CDR3nt: TGTGCCAGCAGCTGGGGAGATCAGCCCCAGCATTTT
CDR3aa: CASSWGDQPQHF

abundance: once
v_gene: TRBV27
d_gene: .
j_gene: TRBJ1-2
CDR3nt: TGTGCCAGCAGTAACTACCGGACAGAAAGCTATGGCTACACCTTC
CDR3aa: CASSNYRTESYGYTF

abundance: .
v_gene: TRBV19
d_gene: TRBD2
j_gene: TRBJ2-7
CDR3nt: TGTGCCAGTAGTGGTCAGACTAGCGGGAGGACCGGCGAGCAGTACTTC
CDR3aa: CASSGQTSGRTGEQYF

abundance: few
v_gene: TRBV19
d_gene: .
j_gene: TRBJ2-7
CDR3nt: TGTGCCAGTAGTATAGAGGGGCACAACGAGCAGTACTTC
CDR3aa: CASSIEGHNEQYF

abundance: .
v_gene: TRBV14
d_gene: TRBD1
j_gene: TRBJ1-1
CDR3nt: TGTGCCAGCAGCCATTGGACAGGATCCTCTATGAACACTGAAGCTTTCTTT
CDR3aa: CASSHWTGSSMNTEAFF